These 10 T cell receptor beta chains originate from one sample sequenced in a study of early T cells in non-severe SARS-CoV-2 infection. TCRdb itself ran the 5' RACE reads through MiXCR, one entry per CDR3 protein. The table records roughly 110,000 distinct CDR3 sequences, approximately 12% of them present only once. The sequencing sample was made of whole blood. The receptors derive from an adult who was a healthcare worker with PCR-confirmed SARS-CoV-2 infection or an uninfected control (not recorded which).

This rearrangement joins TRBV3-1 to TRBJ2-2; D gene ambiguous. Germline CDR1 reads LGHDT; CDR2 reads YNNKEL (reference sequence). The V end was cut by 8 bases, the J end by 0 bases, with 13 bases between. This CDR3 is built from 15 residues. The CDR3 DNA reads as TGTGCCAGCTCCCCGAGGAGCGCGAACACCGGGGAGCTGTTTTTT. This gives the protein CASSPRSANTGELFF.

This clonotype showed up many times. The chain uses TRBV12-3 or TRBV12-4 and TRBJ2-3, with a tentative D call TRBD2 (5 bases). This CDR3 contains 14 residues. Trimming took 3 bases from V and 2 from J, leaving 9 bases between them. CDR3 sequence: CASSFGRVTDTQYF. CDR3 in DNA: TGTGCCAGCAGTTTCGGGCGGGTCACAGATACGCAGTATTTT.

The rearrangement uses TRBV10-3 and TRBJ2-3; TRBD1 matches at 9 bases. The CDR3 totals 14 residues. The germline gives CDR1 ENHRY, CDR2 SYGVKD. The ends lost 4 bases at V and 3 bases at J; junction bases unmatched: 2. CDR3 in amino acids: CAISAGQGTDTQYF. CDR3 DNA: TGTGCCATCAGTGCGGGACAGGGTACAGATACGCAGTATTTT.

This chain connects TRBV10-3 to TRBJ2-1, with D perhaps TRBD2 (6 bases). The V end was cut by 7 bases, the J end by 1 base, with 17 bases between. This CDR3 is 16 amino acids long. The V gene's germline CDR1 is ENHRY and CDR2 SYGVKD. CDR3 protein: CAIKERESHSYNEQFF. In nucleotides, the CDR3 is TGTGCCATCAAAGAACGGGAGTCTCATTCCTACAATGAGCAGTTCTTC.

V is TRBV25-1 and J is TRBJ2-1, with D possibly being TRBD2 (7 bases). V dropped 1 base and J dropped 10 bases, with 14 bases sitting between them. The germline V gene encodes CDR1 MGHDK and CDR2 SYGVNS. The CDR3 consists of 14 residues. The CDR3 spells CASSELVGGGEQFF. CDR3 bases: TGTGCCAGCAGTGAATTGGTGGGAGGGGGGGAGCAGTTCTTC.

This clonotype was counted a few times. The chain couples TRBV7-9 to TRBJ2-2; D might be TRBD1 (6 bases). The CDR3 has 17 residues. CDR1 is SEHNR and CDR2 is FQNEAQ in the germline V gene (reference sequence). V was cut by 7 bases and J by 3 bases, with 21 bases left in between. The CDR3 nucleotides read TGTGCCAGCACCAAAACCCCCAGCCGGACAGACACCGGGGAGCTGTTTTTT. Translated, it gives CASTKTPSRTDTGELFF. Combining the CDR3 with reference TRBV7-9 and TRBJ2-2 gives the whole variable domain DTGVSQNPRHKITKRGQNVTFRCDPISEHNRLYWYRQTLGQGPEFLTYFQNEAQLEKSRLLSDRFSAERPKGSFSTLEIQRTEQGDSAMYLCASTKTPSRTDTGELFFGEGSRLTVL.

V is TRBV7-2 and J is TRBJ2-7; D is undetermined. The CDR3 contains 12 residues. V shed 3 bases and J shed 7 bases, with 10 bases lying between them. CDR1 is SGHTA and CDR2 is FQGNSA in the germline V gene. CDR3 amino acids: CASSLANWEQYF. The CDR3 DNA sequence: TGTGCCAGCAGCTTGGCGAACTGGGAGCAGTACTTC.

V is TRBV4-1 and J is TRBJ2-7; 8 bases agree with TRBD2. The V gene's germline CDR1 is MGHRA and CDR2 YSYEKL. CDR3 length: 15 amino acids. V lost 3 bases to trimming and J lost 3 bases; unmatched junction nucleotides: 7. CDR3 nucleotide sequence: TGCGCCAGCAGCCACCCAGGGACTAGGAACTACGAGCAGTACTTC. Protein product: CASSHPGTRNYEQYF.

A few counts support this clonotype. This chain joins TRBV19 and TRBJ1-5, with 7 bases that match TRBD1. The CDR3 sequence is 14 residues long. The germline CDR1 and CDR2 sequences are LNHDA and SQIVND (reference sequence). Trimming removed 6 bases from V and 3 bases from J; junction bases left unmatched: 5. As DNA, the CDR3 is TGTGCCAGTAGCCCCAGGGGGTCCAATCAGCCCCAGCATTTT. Protein sequence: CASSPRGSNQPQHF.

The V and J genes are TRBV7-6 and TRBJ2-3; TRBD1 agrees at 7 bases. V lost 5 bases to trimming and J lost 2 bases; unmatched junction nucleotides: 4. The germline V gene has CDR1 SGHVS and CDR2 FNYEAQ. The CDR3 length is 14 residues. The chain's CDR3 is CASSQGQYTDTQYF. In nucleotides, the CDR3 is TGTGCCAGCAGCCAGGGACAGTACACAGATACGCAGTATTTT.